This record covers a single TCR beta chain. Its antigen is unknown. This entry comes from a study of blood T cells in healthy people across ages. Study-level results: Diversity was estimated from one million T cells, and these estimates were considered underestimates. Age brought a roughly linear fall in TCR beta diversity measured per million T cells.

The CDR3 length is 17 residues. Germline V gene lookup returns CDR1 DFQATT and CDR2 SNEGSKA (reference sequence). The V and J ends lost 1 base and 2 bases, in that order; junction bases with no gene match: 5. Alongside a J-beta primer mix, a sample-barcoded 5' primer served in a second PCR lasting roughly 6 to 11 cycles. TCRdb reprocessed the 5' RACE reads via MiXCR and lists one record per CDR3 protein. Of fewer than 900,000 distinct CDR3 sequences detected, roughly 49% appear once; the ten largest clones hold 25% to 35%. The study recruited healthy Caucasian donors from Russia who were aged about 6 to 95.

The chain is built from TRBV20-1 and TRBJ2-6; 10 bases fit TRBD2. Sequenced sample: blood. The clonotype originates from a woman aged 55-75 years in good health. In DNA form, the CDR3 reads TGCAGTGCTAGAGCAAAGCGGGAGGGCCCTGGGGCCAACGTCCTGACTTTC. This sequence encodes CSARAKREGPGANVLTF.